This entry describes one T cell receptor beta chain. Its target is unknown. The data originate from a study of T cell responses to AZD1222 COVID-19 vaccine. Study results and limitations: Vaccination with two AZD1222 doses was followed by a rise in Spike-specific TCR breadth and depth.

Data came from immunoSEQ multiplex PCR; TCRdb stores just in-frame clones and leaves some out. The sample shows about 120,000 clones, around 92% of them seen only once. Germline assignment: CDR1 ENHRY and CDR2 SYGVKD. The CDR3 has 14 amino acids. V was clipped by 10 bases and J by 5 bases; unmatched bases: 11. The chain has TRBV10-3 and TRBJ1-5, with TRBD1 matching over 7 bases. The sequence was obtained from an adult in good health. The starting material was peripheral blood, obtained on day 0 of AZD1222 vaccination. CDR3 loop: CATRDSTGDQPQHF. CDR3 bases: TGTGCCACCCGGGACAGCACAGGGGATCAGCCCCAGCATTTT.